This is a list of T cell receptor beta chains from one sample in a study of vaccination and CD4 T cells after COVID-19. Via MiXCR, TCRdb re-called the PCR reads, giving one row per CDR3 protein. The profile shows about 10,000 distinct CDR3 sequences, approximately 46% of them singletons. Their specific antigens are unknown. What was sequenced was CD4+ T cells from blood, cultured in vitro. These receptors originate from a human donor who had recovered from COVID-19. Both conserved end residues are part of each CDR3. D genes are given only for firm matches. Expanded clones are given a class, and other clones once, few, many or no size at all.

j_call v_call clone_size cdr3_length d_call cdr3_aa cdr3_nt
TRBJ1-1 TRBV20-1 few 13 . CSAPALGNTEAFF TGCAGTGCGCCCGCACTGGGCAACACTGAAGCTTTCTTT
TRBJ1-2 TRBV20-1 . 13 TRBD1 CSASSDRVHGYTF TGCAGTGCTAGCTCGGACAGGGTTCACGGCTACACCTTC
TRBJ2-5 TRBV11-3 few 15 TRBD1 CASSFGQGRGETQYF TGTGCCAGCAGCTTCGGACAGGGGAGGGGAGAGACCCAGTACTTC
TRBJ2-6 TRBV6-5 . 19 . CASSLPPTGLHSGANVLTF TGTGCCAGCAGTTTACCCCCAACCGGGCTCCACTCTGGGGCCAACGTCCTGACTTTC
TRBJ1-1 TRBV6-1 few 11 . CASSPSVEAFF TGTGCCAGCAGCCCCTCAGTTGAAGCTTTCTTT
TRBJ2-7 TRBV12-3/TRBV12-4 . 15 . CASSPDRLGAYEQYF TGTGCCAGCAGCCCGGACCGTCTTGGGGCCTACGAGCAGTACTTC
TRBJ1-2 TRBV7-2 large 13 TRBD1 CASSSTGQGGATF TGTGCCAGCAGCTCCACGGGACAGGGCGGTGCCACCTTC
TRBJ2-1 TRBV7-9 . 12 . CASRGTHNEQFF TGTGCCAGCAGGGGGACACACAATGAGCAGTTCTTC
TRBJ1-3 TRBV6-1 . 13 TRBD1 CASRQGVGNTIYF TGTGCCAGCAGGCAGGGGGTTGGAAACACCATATATTTT
TRBJ2-3 TRBV27 . 15 . CASSSAQGFTDTQYF TGTGCCAGCAGTTCCGCCCAAGGATTCACAGATACGCAGTATTTT
TRBJ2-7 TRBV11-1 . 16 TRBD2 CASSLAPRGAWYEQYF TGTGCCAGCAGCTTGGCCCCGCGGGGGGCTTGGTACGAGCAGTACTTC
TRBJ2-7 TRBV5-4 few 13 TRBD1 CASSFGTAYEQYF TGTGCCAGCAGCTTTGGGACAGCCTACGAGCAGTACTTC
TRBJ2-1 TRBV5-1 . 17 TRBD1 CASSWTPGPSTGGGQFF TGCGCCAGCAGCTGGACCCCTGGACCCTCGACAGGGGGAGGGCAGTTCTTC
TRBJ1-5 TRBV30 medium-sized 13 . CAWTGEFGQPQHF TGTGCCTGGACAGGGGAGTTTGGTCAGCCCCAGCATTTT
TRBJ1-3 TRBV6-1 few 15 . CASSPRDIPGNTIYF TGTGCCAGCAGTCCGAGGGACATCCCTGGAAACACCATATATTTT
TRBJ2-3 TRBV7-2 . 16 TRBD2 CASSLAPAGGSDTQYF TGTGCCAGCAGCTTAGCGCCAGCGGGGGGTTCGGATACGCAGTATTTT
TRBJ1-2 TRBV20-1 . 15 . CSAILAGQTNYGYTF TGCAGTGCCATACTTGCAGGGCAAACTAACTATGGCTACACCTTC
TRBJ1-2 TRBV5-5 large 14 . CASSLEQGVGGYTF TGTGCCAGCAGCTTGGAGCAGGGAGTTGGTGGCTACACCTTC
TRBJ1-1 TRBV12-3/TRBV12-4 . 12 . CASSPEGTEAFF TGTGCCAGCAGTCCCGAAGGCACTGAAGCTTTCTTT
TRBJ2-1 TRBV20-1 once 13 . CSARVTTHNEQFF TGCAGTGCTAGAGTTACGACCCACAATGAGCAGTTCTTC
TRBJ1-6 TRBV2 . 14 TRBD1 CASRERQGTSPLHF TGTGCCAGCAGGGAAAGACAGGGGACCTCACCCCTCCACTTT
TRBJ2-7 TRBV4-1 . 14 TRBD2 CASSLAGLDYEQYF TGCGCCAGCAGCCTAGCGGGCCTCGACTACGAGCAGTACTTC
TRBJ1-2 TRBV20-1 . 13 . CSALEQRPYGYTF TGCAGTGCCTTAGAGCAGAGGCCGTACGGCTACACCTTC
TRBJ1-1 TRBV19 once 17 TRBD1 CASSARDSSIWDTEAFF TGTGCCAGCAGTGCTCGGGACAGTTCAATTTGGGACACTGAAGCTTTCTTT
TRBJ1-2 TRBV2 . 14 TRBD1 CASKLTGSVYGYTF TGTGCCAGCAAGCTGACAGGGTCTGTCTATGGCTACACCTTC
TRBJ1-1 TRBV5-6 . 13 . CASSSPTGGGAFF TGTGCCAGCAGCTCACCGACCGGAGGGGGGGCTTTCTTT
TRBJ2-3 TRBV6-1 . 14 . CASSEGRGTDTQYF TGTGCCAGCAGTGAAGGGAGGGGCACAGATACGCAGTATTTT
TRBJ1-4 TRBV5-4 . 16 . CASSLGQARYGEKLFF TGTGCCAGCAGCTTGGGGCAGGCGAGATACGGCGAAAAACTGTTTTTT
TRBJ1-6 TRBV21-1 few 17 . CASEKGPGQGDNSPLHF TGTGCCAGCGAAAAGGGTCCTGGACAGGGGGATAATTCACCCCTCCACTTT
TRBJ1-1 TRBV7-9 few 14 . CASSPPIMNTEAFF TGTGCCAGCAGCCCTCCGATTATGAACACTGAAGCTTTCTTT
TRBJ2-2 TRBV7-9 few 17 . CASSPALGTGNTGELFF TGTGCCAGCAGCCCCGCACTAGGGACGGGGAACACCGGGGAGCTGTTTTTT
TRBJ1-2 TRBV7-9 few 12 TRBD1 CASTSGTGVYTF TGTGCCAGCACCTCCGGGACAGGGGTCTACACCTTC
TRBJ2-5 TRBV11-3 . 14 . CASSFWGVEETQYF TGTGCCAGCAGCTTTTGGGGGGTCGAGGAGACCCAGTACTTC
TRBJ1-4 TRBV5-1 . 17 TRBD1 CASSSTGQGVLGEKLFF TGCGCCAGCAGCTCCACGGGACAGGGGGTTCTGGGTGAAAAACTGTTTTTT
TRBJ1-1 TRBV7-2 few 17 TRBD1 CASSAPADRGANTEAFF TGTGCCAGCAGCGCCCCCGCGGACAGGGGGGCGAACACTGAAGCTTTCTTT
TRBJ2-6 TRBV21-1 few 19 . CASSKWRQGYGSGANVLTF TGTGCCAGCAGCAAATGGAGACAGGGTTACGGGTCTGGGGCCAACGTCCTGACTTTC
TRBJ2-7 TRBV2 once 14 . CASSEGVAAPRGYF TGTGCCAGCAGTGAGGGGGTAGCGGCCCCAAGGGGATACTTC
TRBJ2-5 TRBV19 . 14 . CASSQRRGQETQYF TGTGCCAGTAGCCAAAGGAGGGGCCAAGAGACCCAGTACTTC
TRBJ2-2 TRBV14 . 15 . CASSHTGRLSGELFF TGTGCCAGCAGCCACACAGGGAGGTTGAGCGGGGAGCTGTTTTTT
TRBJ1-2 TRBV21-1 . 17 . CASSKVFRQGASYGYTF TGTGCCAGCAGCAAAGTCTTTCGACAGGGGGCCTCCTATGGCTACACCTTC
TRBJ1-1 TRBV2 . 14 . CASSREQVNTEAFF TGTGCCAGCAGTCGGGAACAGGTGAACACTGAAGCTTTCTTT
TRBJ1-5 TRBV20-1 few 13 . CSAREAGREPQHF TGCAGTGCCCGCGAGGCAGGGAGGGAGCCCCAGCATTTT
TRBJ2-7 TRBV6-1 . 13 . CAVRIGSAYEQYF TGTGCCGTTAGGATAGGTAGTGCCTACGAGCAGTACTTC
TRBJ1-6 TRBV5-1 few 15 TRBD1 CASSLKGQGGSPLHF TGCGCCAGCAGCTTGAAGGGACAGGGAGGTTCACCCCTCCACTTT
TRBJ2-7 TRBV28 . 14 . CASRPGTLAYEQYF TGTGCCAGCAGACCCGGGACTTTAGCCTACGAGCAGTACTTC
TRBJ2-7 TRBV18 . 15 TRBD1 CASSPLQGQGTKQYF TGTGCCAGCTCACCCCTACAAGGACAGGGAACCAAGCAGTACTTC
TRBJ1-1 TRBV20-1 . 11 . CSASRFPEAFF TGCAGTGCTAGTAGGTTCCCTGAAGCTTTCTTT
TRBJ2-5 TRBV2 . 11 . CASRLRETQYF TGTGCCAGCAGGCTGAGAGAGACCCAGTACTTC
TRBJ2-5 TRBV6-5 . 14 TRBD1 CASSYSTGKETQYF TGTGCCAGCAGTTACTCGACAGGGAAAGAGACCCAGTACTTC
TRBJ2-3 TRBV20-1 few 16 TRBD1 CSARDLAGQGTDTQYF TGCAGTGCTAGAGATCTGGCAGGACAGGGCACAGATACGCAGTATTTT
TRBJ1-5 TRBV12-3/TRBV12-4 few 14 . CASSLGRDNQPQHF TGTGCCAGCAGTTTAGGACGGGACAATCAGCCCCAGCATTTT
TRBJ2-7 TRBV2 . 14 . CASLGAGSSYEQYF TGTGCCAGCCTGGGGGCAGGAAGCTCCTACGAGCAGTACTTC
TRBJ1-2 TRBV7-2 . 13 TRBD1 CASSSLGGLGYTF TGTGCCAGCAGCTCGTTAGGGGGCCTTGGCTACACCTTC
TRBJ2-3 TRBV24-1 . 13 . CATGEGGTDTQYF TGTGCCACCGGCGAGGGAGGAACAGATACGCAGTATTTT